The T cell receptor beta chain described here comes from a study of blood T cell repertoires in COVID-19. Study-level background: Sites across the United States, Italy and Spain contributed samples from acute and convalescent COVID-19. T cells, B-cell-depleted T cells, or PBMCs supplied cDNA or gDNA.

This clone was seen once. Original handling: Amplified reference gene primers provided the basis for estimating nucleated cell counts. Assay used: immunoSEQ multiplex PCR; TCRdb lists only in-frame clones, some missing. From that table come the V and J calls and clone size; the DNA was used to work out D and trimming. The sample lists more than 95,000 clones, 80% to 90% seen once, with about 4.8% in the top ten. There are 15 residues in the CDR3. The germline V gene encodes CDR1 KGHSH and CDR2 LQKENI. Germline trimming cut 2 bases from V and 7 bases from J; bases unmatched to any gene: 7. Material: peripheral blood. The receptor comes from a man aged 55 to 70 with acute or convalescent COVID-19. The rearrangement joins TRBV18 to TRBJ1-2; 10 bases map to TRBD1. CDR3 DNA sequence: TGTGCCAGCTCACCAGGGGACAGGGGTAGTGGTGGCTACACCTTC. Translating gives CASSPGDRGSGGYTF.